The present T cell receptor (beta chain) was sequenced within a study of T cells in Graves' hyperthyroidism and ophthalmopathy. Study details: Specimen type is peripheral blood, collected at initial diagnosis prior to any treatment.

Orbital computed tomography, thyroid ultrasound, serum thyroxine and TRAb, and clinical symptoms together informed the diagnoses. V gave up 2 bases and J gave up 1 base, with 9 bases separating them. Looked up from germline, CDR1 is LGHDT and CDR2 is YNNKEL (reference sequence). The CDR3 totals 16 residues. Using RNA transcripts as the source, TCR beta CDR3 regions were amplified. The HTBI primer set drove a first-round RT-PCR of the TCR CDR3. TCRdb re-derived calls from the multiplex PCR reads in MiXCR, one entry per CDR3 protein. This sample yields about 600,000 distinct CDR3 sequences, of which 12% to 15% are seen a single time; 7% to 9% belongs to the top ten. Study-level findings and limits: The model anticipated ophthalmopathy a median about six months pre-onset. Blood shared most expanded thyroid clonotypes above 0.001.

This clonotype was seen more than once but under ten times. Its antigen is unidentified. The clonotype originates from a woman younger than 35 with Graves' ophthalmopathy. The chain employs TRBV3-1 and TRBJ2-6, with no clear D. Sequencing was performed on blood. In DNA, the CDR3 is TGTGCCAGCAGCCAACCAACCCCGTCTGGGGCCAACGTCCTGACTTTC. Translating it yields CASSQPTPSGANVLTF. The whole variable domain, filled in from reference TRBV3-1 and TRBJ2-6, reads DTAVSQTPKYLVTQMGNDKSIKCEQNLGHDTMYWYKQDSKKFLKIMFSYNNKELIINETVPNRFSPKSPDKAHLNLHINSLELGDSAVYFCASSQPTPSGANVLTFGAGSRLTVL.